These T cell receptor beta chains were read from a single sample in a study of T cell responses to AZD1222 COVID-19 vaccine. Clones were sequenced by immunoSEQ multiplex PCR, and TCRdb holds only the in-frame ones, with some missing. The sample consists of roughly 130,000 clones, approximately 94% of them appearing once. The input for sequencing was peripheral blood, taken on day 0 of AZD1222 vaccination. These receptors were taken from an adult in good health. The conserved cysteine and the conserved F or W are not part of the CDR3 here. Each record gives: clone size, J gene, V gene, CDR3 protein. Only part of the rows carry a size: once, few, many, or a class if the clone is expanded.

>NA|TRBJ1-5|TRBV19
ASSPAVGGGQPQH
>NA|TRBJ2-1|TRBV24-1
ATSDFGPGTEQF
>NA|TRBJ2-5|TRBV5-8
ASSQWTSGSSDSETQY
>NA|TRBJ1-1|TRBV7-2
ASSPRGPGRNTEAF
>NA|TRBJ2-3|TRBV7-9
ASSSGTEADTQY
>NA|TRBJ2-2|TRBV24-1
ATSVLSTGELF
>NA|TRBJ1-2|TRBV30
AWSLRGNYGYT
>NA|TRBJ1-3|TRBV9
ASSVASSGNTIY
>NA|TRBJ1-1|TRBV6-5
ASSYSIRGEAF
>NA|TRBJ2-1|TRBV19
ASSPKRLAGGRFVEQF
>NA|TRBJ2-3|TRBV30
AWSPTGRYADTQY
>NA|TRBJ2-1|TRBV11-2
ASSFGRGGRGNEQF
>NA|TRBJ2-3|TRBV4-1
ASSQGLAGAPDTQY
>few|TRBJ1-4|TRBV7-3
ASRFRAGGATNEKLF
>NA|TRBJ2-5|TRBV18
ASSPPGVGRQETQY
>NA|TRBJ2-5|TRBV6-1
ASSEASANKETQY
>NA|TRBJ2-7|TRBV28
ASRRYEQY
>few|TRBJ2-1|TRBV7-2
ASSTGLSGHEQF